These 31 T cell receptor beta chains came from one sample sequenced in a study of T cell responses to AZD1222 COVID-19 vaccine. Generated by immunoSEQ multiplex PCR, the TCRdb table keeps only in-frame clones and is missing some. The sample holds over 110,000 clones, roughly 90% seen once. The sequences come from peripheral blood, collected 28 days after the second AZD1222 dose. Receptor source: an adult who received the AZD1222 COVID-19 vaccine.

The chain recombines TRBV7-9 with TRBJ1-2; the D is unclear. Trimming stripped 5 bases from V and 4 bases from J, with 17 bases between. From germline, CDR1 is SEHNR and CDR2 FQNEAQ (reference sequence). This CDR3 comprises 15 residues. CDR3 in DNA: TGTGCCAGCAGCGTTAGGGCCTCCAAGGGCTATGGCTACACCTTC. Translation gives CASSVRASKGYGYTF.

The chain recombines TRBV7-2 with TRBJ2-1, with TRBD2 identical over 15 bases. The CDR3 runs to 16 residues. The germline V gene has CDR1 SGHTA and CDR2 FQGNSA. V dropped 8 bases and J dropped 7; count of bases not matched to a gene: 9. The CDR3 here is CASPPPGLAGGNEQFF. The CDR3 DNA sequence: TGTGCCAGCCCCCCCCCGGGACTAGCGGGAGGTAATGAGCAGTTCTTC. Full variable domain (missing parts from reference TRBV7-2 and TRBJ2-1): GAGVSQSPSNKVTEKGKDVELRCDPISGHTALYWYRQSLGQGLEFLIYFQGNSAPDKSGLPSDRFSAERTGGSVSTLTIQRTQQEDSAVYLCASPPPGLAGGNEQFFGPGTRLTVL.

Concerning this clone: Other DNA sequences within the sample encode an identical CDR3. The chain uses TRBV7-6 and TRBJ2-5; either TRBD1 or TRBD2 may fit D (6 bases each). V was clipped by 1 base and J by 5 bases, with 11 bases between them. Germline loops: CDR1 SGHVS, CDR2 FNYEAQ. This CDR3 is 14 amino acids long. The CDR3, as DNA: TGTGCCAGCAGCTTAGTCGGGGGCGGGGAGACCCAGTACTTC. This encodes CASSLVGGGETQYF.

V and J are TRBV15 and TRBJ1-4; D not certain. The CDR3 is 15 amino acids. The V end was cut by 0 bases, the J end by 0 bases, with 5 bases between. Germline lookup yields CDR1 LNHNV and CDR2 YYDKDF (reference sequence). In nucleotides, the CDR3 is TGTGCCACCAGCAGAGATCTTGCAACTAATGAAAAACTGTTTTTT. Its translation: CATSRDLATNEKLFF.

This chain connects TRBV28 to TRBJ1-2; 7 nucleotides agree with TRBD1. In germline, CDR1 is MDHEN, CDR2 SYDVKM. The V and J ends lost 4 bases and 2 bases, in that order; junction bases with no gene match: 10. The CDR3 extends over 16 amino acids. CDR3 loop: CASSSPLSTGNYGYTF. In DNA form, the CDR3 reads TGTGCCAGCAGTTCCCCACTATCGACAGGGAACTATGGCTACACCTTC.

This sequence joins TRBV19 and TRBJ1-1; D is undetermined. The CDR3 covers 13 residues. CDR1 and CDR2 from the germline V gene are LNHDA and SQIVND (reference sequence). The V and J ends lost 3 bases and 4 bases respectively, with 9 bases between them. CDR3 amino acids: CASSIRLATEAFF. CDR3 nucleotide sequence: TGTGCCAGTAGTATCCGCCTGGCCACTGAAGCTTTCTTT.

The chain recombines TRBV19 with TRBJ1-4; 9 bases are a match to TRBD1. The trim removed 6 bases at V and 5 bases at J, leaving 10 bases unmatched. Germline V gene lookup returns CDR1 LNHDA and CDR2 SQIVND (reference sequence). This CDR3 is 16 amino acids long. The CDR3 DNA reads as TGTGCCAGTAGCAGACTCACCGGGACAGGGAATGAAAAACTGTTTTTT. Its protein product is CASSRLTGTGNEKLFF. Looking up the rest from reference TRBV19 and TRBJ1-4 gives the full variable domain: DGGITQSPKYLFRKEGQNVTLSCEQNLNHDAMYWYRQDPGQGLRLIYYSQIVNDFQKGDIAEGYSVSREKKESFPLTVTSAQKNPTAFYLCASSRLTGTGNEKLFFGSGTQLSVL.

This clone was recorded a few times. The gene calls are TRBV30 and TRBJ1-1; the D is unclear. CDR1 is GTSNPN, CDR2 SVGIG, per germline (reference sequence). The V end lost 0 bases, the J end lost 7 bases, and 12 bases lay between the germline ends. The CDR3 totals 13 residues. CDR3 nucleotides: TGTGCCTGGAGTGTAAGGGCAGGCCGTGAAGCTTTCTTT. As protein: CAWSVRAGREAFF.

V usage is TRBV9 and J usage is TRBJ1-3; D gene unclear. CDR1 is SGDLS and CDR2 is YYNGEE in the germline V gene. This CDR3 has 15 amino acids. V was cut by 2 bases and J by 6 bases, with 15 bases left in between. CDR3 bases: TGTGCCAGCAGCGTGTACGGATCCGCGGAAAACACCATATATTTT. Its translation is CASSVYGSAENTIYF.

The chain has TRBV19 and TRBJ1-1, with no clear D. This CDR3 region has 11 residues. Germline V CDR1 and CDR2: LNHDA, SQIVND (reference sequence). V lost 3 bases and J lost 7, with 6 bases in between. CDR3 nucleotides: TGTGCCAGTAGTATGGGCAGTGAAGCTTTCTTT. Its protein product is CASSMGSEAFF.

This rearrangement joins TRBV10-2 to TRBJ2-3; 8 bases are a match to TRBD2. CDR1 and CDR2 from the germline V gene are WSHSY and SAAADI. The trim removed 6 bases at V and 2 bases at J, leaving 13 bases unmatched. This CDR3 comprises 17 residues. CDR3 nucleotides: TGCGCCAGCAGGATCCACCGGGGGGGTGTGGTCACAGATACGCAGTATTTT. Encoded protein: CASRIHRGGVVTDTQYF.

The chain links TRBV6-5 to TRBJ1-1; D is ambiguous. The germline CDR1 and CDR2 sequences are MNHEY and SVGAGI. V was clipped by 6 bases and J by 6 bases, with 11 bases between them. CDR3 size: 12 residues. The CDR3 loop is CASRLLGAEAFF. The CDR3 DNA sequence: TGTGCCAGCAGGCTACTGGGAGCTGAAGCTTTCTTT.

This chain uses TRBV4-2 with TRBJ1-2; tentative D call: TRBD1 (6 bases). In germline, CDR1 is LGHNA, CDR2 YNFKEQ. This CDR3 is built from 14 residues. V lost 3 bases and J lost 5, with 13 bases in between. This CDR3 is CASSHSGQLYGYTF. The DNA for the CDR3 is TGTGCCAGCAGCCACTCCGGACAGTTGTATGGCTACACCTTC.

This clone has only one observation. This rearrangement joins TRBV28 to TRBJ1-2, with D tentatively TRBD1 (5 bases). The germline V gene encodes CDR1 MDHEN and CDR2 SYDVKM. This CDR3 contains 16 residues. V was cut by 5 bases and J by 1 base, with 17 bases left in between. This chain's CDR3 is CASSPPGQDLNYGYTF. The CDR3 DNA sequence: TGTGCCAGCAGTCCCCCAGGACAAGATCTTAACTATGGCTACACCTTC.

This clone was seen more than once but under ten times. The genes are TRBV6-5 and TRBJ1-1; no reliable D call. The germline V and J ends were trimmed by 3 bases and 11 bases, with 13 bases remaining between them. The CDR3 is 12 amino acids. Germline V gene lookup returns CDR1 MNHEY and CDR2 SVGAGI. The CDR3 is CASSYRGPGAFF. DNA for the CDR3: TGTGCCAGCAGTTATCGAGGTCCTGGTGCTTTCTTT.

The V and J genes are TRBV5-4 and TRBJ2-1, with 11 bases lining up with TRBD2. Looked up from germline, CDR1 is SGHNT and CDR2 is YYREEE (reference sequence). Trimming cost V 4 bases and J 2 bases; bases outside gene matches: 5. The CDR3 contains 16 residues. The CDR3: CASSGGSGRAYNEQFF. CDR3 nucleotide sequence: TGTGCCAGCAGCGGGGGTAGCGGGAGGGCCTACAATGAGCAGTTCTTC.

CDR3 nucleotides: TGTGCCAGCAGCGCCAGGGGTTCGGATCAGCCCCAGCATTTT. It encodes CASSARGSDQPQHF. V and J are TRBV2 and TRBJ1-5, with a weak D call TRBD1 (6 bases). The CDR3 has 14 amino acids. Between the trimmed V and J ends, which lost 6 bases and 5 bases, there was a span of 14 bases. CDR1 and CDR2 from the germline V gene are SNHLY and FYNNEI.

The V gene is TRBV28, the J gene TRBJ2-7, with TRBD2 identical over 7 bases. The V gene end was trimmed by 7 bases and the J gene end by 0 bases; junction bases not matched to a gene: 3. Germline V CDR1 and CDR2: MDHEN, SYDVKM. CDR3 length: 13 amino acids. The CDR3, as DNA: TGTGCCAGCACTAGCGGAACCTCCTACGAGCAGTACTTC. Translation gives CASTSGTSYEQYF.

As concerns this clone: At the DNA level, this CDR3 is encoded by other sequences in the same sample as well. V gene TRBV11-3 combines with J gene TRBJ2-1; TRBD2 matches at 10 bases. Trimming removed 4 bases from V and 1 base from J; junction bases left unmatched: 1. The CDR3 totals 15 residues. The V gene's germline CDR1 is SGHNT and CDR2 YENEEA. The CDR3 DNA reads TGTGCCAGCAGCTCGGGACTAGCGTCCTACAATGAGCAGTTCTTC. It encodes CASSSGLASYNEQFF.

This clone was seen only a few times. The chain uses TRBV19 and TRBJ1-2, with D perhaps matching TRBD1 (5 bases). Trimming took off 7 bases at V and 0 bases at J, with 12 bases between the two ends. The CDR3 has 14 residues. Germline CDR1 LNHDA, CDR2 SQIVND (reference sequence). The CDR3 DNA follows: TGTGCCAGTATGGGGCAGACTACTAACTATGGCTACACCTTC. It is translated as CASMGQTTNYGYTF.

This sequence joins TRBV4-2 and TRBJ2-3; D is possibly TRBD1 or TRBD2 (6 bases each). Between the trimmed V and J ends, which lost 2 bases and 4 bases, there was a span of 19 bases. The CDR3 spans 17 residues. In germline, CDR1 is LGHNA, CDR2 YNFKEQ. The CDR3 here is CASSQTVGGPGADTQYF. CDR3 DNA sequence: TGTGCCAGCAGCCAAACCGTAGGGGGGCCGGGAGCAGATACGCAGTATTTT.

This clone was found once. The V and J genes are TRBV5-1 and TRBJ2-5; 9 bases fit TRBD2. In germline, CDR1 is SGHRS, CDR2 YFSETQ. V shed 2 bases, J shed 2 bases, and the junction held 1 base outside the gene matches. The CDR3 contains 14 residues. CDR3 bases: TGCGCCAGCAGCTTCCTAGCGGGACAAGAGACCCAGTACTTC. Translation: CASSFLAGQETQYF.

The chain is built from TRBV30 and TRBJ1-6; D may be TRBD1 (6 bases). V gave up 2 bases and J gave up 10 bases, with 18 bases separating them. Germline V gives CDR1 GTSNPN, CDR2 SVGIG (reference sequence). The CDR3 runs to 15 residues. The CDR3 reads CAWSTEGGSRSPLHF. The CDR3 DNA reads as TGTGCCTGGAGTACCGAGGGGGGGAGTCGGTCACCCCTCCACTTT.

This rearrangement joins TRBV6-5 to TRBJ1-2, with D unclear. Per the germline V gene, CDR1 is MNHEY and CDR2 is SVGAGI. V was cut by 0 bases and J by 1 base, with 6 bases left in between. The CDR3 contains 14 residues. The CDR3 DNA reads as TGTGCCAGCAGTTACTCGATATATAACTATGGCTACACCTTC. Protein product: CASSYSIYNYGYTF.

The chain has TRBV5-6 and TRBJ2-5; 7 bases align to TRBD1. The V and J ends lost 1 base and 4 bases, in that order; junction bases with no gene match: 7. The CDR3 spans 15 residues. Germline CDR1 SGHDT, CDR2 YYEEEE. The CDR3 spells CASSLIGTVIETQYF. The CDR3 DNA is TGTGCCAGCAGCTTGATTGGGACAGTCATAGAGACCCAGTACTTC.

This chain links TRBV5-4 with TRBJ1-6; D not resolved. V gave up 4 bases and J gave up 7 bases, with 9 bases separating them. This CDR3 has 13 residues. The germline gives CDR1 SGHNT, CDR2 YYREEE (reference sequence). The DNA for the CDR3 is TGTGCCAGCAGCCGGGAAGAGAATTCACCCCTCCACTTT. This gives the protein CASSREENSPLHF. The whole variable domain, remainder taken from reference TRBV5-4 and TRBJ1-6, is ETGVTQSPTHLIKTRGQQVTLRCSSQSGHNTVSWYQQALGQGPQFIFQYYREEENGRGNFPPRFSGLQFPNYSSELNVNALELDDSALYLCASSREENSPLHFGNGTRLTVT.

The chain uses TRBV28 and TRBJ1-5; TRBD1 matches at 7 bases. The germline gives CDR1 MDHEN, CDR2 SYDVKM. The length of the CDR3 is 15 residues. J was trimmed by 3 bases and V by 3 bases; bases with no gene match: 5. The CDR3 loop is CASSFWGQSNQPQHF. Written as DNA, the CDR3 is TGTGCCAGCAGTTTTTGGGGACAGTCCAATCAGCCCCAGCATTTT.

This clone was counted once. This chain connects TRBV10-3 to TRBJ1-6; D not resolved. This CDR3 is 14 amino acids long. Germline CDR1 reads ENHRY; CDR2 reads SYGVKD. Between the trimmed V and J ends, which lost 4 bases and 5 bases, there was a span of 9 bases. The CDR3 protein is CAISGRADNSPLHF. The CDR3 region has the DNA TGTGCCATCAGTGGGCGGGCAGATAATTCACCCCTCCACTTT.

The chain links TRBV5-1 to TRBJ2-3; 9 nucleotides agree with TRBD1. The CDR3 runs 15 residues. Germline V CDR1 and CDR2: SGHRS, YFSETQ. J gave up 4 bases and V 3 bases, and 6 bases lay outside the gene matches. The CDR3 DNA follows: TGCGCCAGCAGCTCCAGGGGGACAGGGTCAGATACGCAGTATTTT. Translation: CASSSRGTGSDTQYF.

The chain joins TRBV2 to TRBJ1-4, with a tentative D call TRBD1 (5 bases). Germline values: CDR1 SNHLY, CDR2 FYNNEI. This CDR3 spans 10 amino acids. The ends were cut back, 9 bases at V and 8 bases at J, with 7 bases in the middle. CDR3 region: CASSGEKLFF. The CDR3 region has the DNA TGTGCCAGTTCAGGGGAAAAACTGTTTTTT.

The CDR3 here is CATSDFGGDIQYF. The CDR3 DNA reads as TGTGCCACCAGTGATTTTGGTGGGGACATTCAGTACTTC. The chain combines TRBV24-1 with TRBJ2-4; the D is unclear. The CDR3 has 13 amino acids. Looked up from germline, CDR1 is KGHDR and CDR2 is SFDVKD. Trimming shortened V by 1 base and J by 8 bases, and 8 bases separated the two germline ends.